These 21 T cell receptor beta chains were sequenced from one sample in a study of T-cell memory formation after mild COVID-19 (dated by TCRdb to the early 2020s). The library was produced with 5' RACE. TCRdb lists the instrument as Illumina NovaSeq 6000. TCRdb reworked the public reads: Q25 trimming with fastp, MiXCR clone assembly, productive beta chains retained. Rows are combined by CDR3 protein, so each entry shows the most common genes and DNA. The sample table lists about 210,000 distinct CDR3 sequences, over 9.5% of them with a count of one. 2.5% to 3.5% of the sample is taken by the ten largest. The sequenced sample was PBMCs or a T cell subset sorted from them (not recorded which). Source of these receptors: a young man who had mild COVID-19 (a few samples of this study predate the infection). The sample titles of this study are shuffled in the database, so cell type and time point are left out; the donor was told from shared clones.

The CDR3 spells CAISESVAGGPREQFF. CDR3 nucleotide sequence: TGTGCCATCAGTGAGTCTGTAGCGGGGGGCCCTCGTGAGCAGTTCTTC. V gene TRBV10-3 combines with J gene TRBJ2-1; TRBD2 matches at 10 bases. The CDR3 covers 16 residues. With V trimmed by 0 bases and J by 9 bases, 8 bases remained unmatched. CDR1 ENHRY and CDR2 SYGVKD come from the germline V gene.

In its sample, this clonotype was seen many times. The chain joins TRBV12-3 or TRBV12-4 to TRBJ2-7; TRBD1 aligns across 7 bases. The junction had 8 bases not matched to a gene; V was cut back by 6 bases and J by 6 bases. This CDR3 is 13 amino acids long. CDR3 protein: CASSFTGVGEQYV. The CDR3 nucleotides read TGTGCCAGCAGCTTTACAGGGGTAGGCGAGCAGTACGTC.

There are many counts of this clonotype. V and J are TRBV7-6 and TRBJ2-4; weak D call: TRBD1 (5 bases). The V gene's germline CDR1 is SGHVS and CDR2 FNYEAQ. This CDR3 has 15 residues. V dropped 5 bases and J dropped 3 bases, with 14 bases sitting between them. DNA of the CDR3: TGTGCCAGCAGCCCCCTGGAAGGGGTCAAAAACATTCAGTACTTC. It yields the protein CASSPLEGVKNIQYF.

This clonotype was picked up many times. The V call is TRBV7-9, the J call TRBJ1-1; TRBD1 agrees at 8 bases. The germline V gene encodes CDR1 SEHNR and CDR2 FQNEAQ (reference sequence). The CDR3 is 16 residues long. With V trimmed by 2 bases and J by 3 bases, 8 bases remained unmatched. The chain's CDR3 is CASSLPDRGGDTEAFF. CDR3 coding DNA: TGTGCCAGCAGCTTACCTGACAGGGGTGGGGACACTGAAGCTTTCTTT. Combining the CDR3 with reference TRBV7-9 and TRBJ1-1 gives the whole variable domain DTGVSQNPRHKITKRGQNVTFRCDPISEHNRLYWYRQTLGQGPEFLTYFQNEAQLEKSRLLSDRFSAERPKGSFSTLEIQRTEQGDSAMYLCASSLPDRGGDTEAFFGQGTRLTVV.

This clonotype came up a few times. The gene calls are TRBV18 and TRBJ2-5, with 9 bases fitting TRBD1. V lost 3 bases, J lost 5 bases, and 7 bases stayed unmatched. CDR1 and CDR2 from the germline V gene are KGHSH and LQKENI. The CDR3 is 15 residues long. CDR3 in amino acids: CASSPRTGVGETQYF. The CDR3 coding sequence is TGTGCCAGCTCACCCCGGACAGGGGTCGGCGAGACCCAGTACTTC.

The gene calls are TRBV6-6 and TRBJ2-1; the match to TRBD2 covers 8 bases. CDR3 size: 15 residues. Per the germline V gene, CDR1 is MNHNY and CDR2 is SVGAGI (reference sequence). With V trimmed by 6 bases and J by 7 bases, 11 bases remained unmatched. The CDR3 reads CASSLREGRGNEQFF. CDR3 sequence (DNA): TGTGCCAGCAGCCTCCGGGAGGGGAGGGGAAATGAGCAGTTCTTC.

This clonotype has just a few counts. The CDR3 region is CASSLTPWTGTYGYTF. CDR3 coding DNA: TGCGCCAGCAGCTTGACCCCCTGGACAGGGACCTATGGCTACACCTTC. This chain connects TRBV5-1 to TRBJ1-2; 8 bases map to TRBD1. The V and J ends lost 1 base and 4 bases, in that order; junction bases with no gene match: 9. The CDR3 consists of 16 residues. Germline loops: CDR1 SGHRS, CDR2 YFSETQ.

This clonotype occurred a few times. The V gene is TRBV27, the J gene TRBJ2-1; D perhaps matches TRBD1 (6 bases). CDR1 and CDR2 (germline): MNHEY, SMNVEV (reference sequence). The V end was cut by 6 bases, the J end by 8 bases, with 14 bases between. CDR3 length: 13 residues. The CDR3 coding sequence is TGTGCCAGCAGCCGAGGGGGAGCGGATGAGCAGTTCTTC. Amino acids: CASSRGGADEQFF.

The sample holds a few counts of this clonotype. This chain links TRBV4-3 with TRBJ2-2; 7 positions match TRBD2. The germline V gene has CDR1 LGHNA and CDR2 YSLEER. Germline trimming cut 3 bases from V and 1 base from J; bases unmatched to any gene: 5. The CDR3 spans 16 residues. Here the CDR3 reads CASSHLSGGNTGELFF. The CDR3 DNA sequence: TGCGCCAGCAGCCATCTATCGGGGGGGAACACCGGGGAGCTGTTTTTT.

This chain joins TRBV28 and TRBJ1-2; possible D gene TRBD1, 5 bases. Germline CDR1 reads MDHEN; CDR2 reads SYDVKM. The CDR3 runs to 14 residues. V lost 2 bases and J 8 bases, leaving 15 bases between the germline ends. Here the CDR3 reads CASSLPDKTRGYTF. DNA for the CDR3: TGTGCCAGCAGTTTACCGGACAAGACGAGGGGCTACACCTTC.

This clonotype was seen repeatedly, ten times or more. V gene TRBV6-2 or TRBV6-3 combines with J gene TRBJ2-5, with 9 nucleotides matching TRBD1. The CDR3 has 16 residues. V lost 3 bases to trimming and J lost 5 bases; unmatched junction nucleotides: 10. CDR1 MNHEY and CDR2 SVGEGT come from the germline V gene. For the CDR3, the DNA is TGTGCCAGCAGTTATTCCGGGACAGGGATTCGGGAGACCCAGTACTTC. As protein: CASSYSGTGIRETQYF.

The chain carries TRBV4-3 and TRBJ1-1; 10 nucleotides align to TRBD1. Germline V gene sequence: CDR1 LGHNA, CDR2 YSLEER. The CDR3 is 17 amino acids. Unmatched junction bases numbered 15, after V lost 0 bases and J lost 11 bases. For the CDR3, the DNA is TGCGCCAGCAGCCAAGATCCCCACGGACAGGGGGAAACGGGGGCTTTCTTT. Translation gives CASSQDPHGQGETGAFF.

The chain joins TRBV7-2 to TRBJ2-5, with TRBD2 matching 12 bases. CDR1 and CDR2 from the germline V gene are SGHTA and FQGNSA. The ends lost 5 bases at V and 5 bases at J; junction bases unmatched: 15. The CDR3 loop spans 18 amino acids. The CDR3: CASSPRRLAGVRGETQYF. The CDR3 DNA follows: TGTGCCAGCAGCCCCCGGCGACTAGCGGGGGTAAGGGGTGAGACCCAGTACTTC.

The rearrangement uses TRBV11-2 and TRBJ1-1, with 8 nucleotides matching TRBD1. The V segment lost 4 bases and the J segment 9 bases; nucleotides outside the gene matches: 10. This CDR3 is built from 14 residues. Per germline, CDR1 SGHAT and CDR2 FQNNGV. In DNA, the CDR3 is TGTGCCAGCAGCTCCCTAACCAGGGGGCGTCAAGCTTTCTTT. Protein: CASSSLTRGRQAFF.

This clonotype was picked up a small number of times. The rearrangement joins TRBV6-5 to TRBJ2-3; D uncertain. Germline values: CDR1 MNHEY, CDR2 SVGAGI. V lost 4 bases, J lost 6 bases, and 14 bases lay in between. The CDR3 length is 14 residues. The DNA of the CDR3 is TGTGCCAGCAGTTTTGGATCGAACGGGGATACGCAGTATTTT. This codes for CASSFGSNGDTQYF.

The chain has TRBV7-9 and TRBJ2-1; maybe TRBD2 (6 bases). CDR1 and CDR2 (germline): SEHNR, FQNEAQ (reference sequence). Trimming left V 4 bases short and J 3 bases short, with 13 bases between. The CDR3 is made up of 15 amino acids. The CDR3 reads CASSSPGDVYNEQFF. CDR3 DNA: TGTGCCAGCAGCTCGCCGGGGGATGTCTACAATGAGCAGTTCTTC. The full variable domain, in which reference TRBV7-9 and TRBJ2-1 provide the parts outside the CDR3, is DTGVSQNPRHKITKRGQNVTFRCDPISEHNRLYWYRQTLGQGPEFLTYFQNEAQLEKSRLLSDRFSAERPKGSFSTLEIQRTEQGDSAMYLCASSSPGDVYNEQFFGPGTRLTVL.

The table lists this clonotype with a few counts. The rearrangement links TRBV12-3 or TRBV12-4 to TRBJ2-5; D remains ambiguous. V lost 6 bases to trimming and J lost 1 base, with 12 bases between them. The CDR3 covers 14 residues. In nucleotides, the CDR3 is TGTGCCAGCAGCCCTAAGATTTTCCAAGAGACCCAGTACTTC. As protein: CASSPKIFQETQYF.

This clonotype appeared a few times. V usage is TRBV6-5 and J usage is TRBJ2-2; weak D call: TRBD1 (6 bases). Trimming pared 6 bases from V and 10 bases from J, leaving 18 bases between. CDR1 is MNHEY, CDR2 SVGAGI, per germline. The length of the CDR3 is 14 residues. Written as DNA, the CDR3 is TGTGCCAGCAGACCCGACAGGTTCCCTGTGGAGCTGTTTTTT. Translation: CASRPDRFPVELFF.

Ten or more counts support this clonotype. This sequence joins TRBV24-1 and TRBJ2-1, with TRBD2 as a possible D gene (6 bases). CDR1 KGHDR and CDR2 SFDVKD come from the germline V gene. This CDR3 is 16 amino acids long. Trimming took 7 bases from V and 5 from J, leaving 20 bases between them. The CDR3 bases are TGTGCCACCAGAGATCCAGGACTAAATACCGACAATGAGCAGTTCTTC. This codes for CATRDPGLNTDNEQFF.

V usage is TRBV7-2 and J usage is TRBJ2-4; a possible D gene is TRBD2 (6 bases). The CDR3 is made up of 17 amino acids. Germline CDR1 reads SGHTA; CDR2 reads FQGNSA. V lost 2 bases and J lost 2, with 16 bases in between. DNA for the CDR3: TGTGCCAGCAGCTTAAACCCCGGGAGACAGTCCAAAAACATTCAGTACTTC. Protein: CASSLNPGRQSKNIQYF.

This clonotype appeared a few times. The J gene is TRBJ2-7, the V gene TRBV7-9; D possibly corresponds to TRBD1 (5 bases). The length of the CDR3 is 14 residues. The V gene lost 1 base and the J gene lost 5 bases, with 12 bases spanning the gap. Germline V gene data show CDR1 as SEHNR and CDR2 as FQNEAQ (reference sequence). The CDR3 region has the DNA TGTGCCAGCAGCTTAGGGTCAGGGCGGAACGAGCAGTACTTC. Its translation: CASSLGSGRNEQYF.